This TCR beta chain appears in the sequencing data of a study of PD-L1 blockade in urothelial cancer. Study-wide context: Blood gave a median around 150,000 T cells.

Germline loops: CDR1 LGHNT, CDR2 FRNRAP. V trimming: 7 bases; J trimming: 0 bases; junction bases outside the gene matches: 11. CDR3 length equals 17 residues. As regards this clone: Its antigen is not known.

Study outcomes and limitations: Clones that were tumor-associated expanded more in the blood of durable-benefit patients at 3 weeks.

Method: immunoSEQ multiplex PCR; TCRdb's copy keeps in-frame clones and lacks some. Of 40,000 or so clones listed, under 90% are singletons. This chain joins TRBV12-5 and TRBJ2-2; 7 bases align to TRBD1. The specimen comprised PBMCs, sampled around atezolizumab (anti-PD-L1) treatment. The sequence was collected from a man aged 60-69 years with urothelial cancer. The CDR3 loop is CASAPGRGQSNTGELFF. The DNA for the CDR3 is TGTGCTAGTGCCCCCGGTAGGGGACAGTCGAACACCGGGGAGCTGTTTTTT.